These T cell receptor beta chains were read from a single sample in a study of T cells in Graves' hyperthyroidism and ophthalmopathy. Using its own MiXCR run on the multiplex PCR reads, TCRdb lists one record per CDR3 protein. This sample carries hundreds of thousands of distinct CDR3 sequences, 45% of them seen once, and the ten largest clones take roughly 7.2%. Sequencing input: peripheral blood or thyroid tissue (not recorded which). The receptor source for this set is an adult man with Graves' disease, either hyperthyroidism or ophthalmopathy (not recorded which). Both conserved end residues are part of each CDR3. D genes are given only for firm matches. Clone size is given for some rows only: seen once, a few or many times, or a class if the clone is expanded.

d_call clone_size j_call v_call cdr3_nt cdr3_aa
- once TRBJ2-7 TRBV7-9 TGCGCCAGCAGCTGGGACTACGAGCAGTACTTC CASSWDYEQYF
TRBD1 - TRBJ1-5 TRBV2 TGTGCCTGGAGCCAGCGGACAGGGTTCAATCAGCCCCAGCATTTT CAWSQRTGFNQPQHF
TRBD1 - TRBJ2-7 TRBV5-1 TGCGCCAGCAGCTTGGGGACAGGGCAATACGAGCAGTACTTC CASSLGTGQYEQYF
TRBD2 - TRBJ2-5 TRBV5-1 TGTGCCAGCAGCTTAGGAGCGGGGGGCGTCCAAGAGACCCAGTACTTC CASSLGAGGVQETQYF
- many TRBJ1-2 TRBV10-3 TGTGCCATCAGTGAACCCACGGGAGGACACTATGGCTACACCTTC CAISEPTGGHYGYTF
TRBD1 - TRBJ1-6 TRBV5-4 TGTGCCAGCAGCGGATCAACAGGGGACAATTCACCCCTCCACTTT CASSGSTGDNSPLHF
TRBD1 - TRBJ1-2 TRBV7-8 TGTGCCAGCTTGGGACAGGCCGATAGCTACACCTTC CASLGQADSYTF
- many TRBJ1-6 TRBV10-2 TGCGCCAGCAGTGCCGGTCCCGATAATTCACCCCTCCACTTT CASSAGPDNSPLHF
- many TRBJ2-5 TRBV10-2 TGCGCCAGCGAGGACGGCTCGAGGGCCCAGTACTTC CASEDGSRAQYF
- - TRBJ1-1 TRBV15 TGTGCCACCAGCAGAGTTGGACAGACTGAAGCTTTCTTT CATSRVGQTEAFF
- many TRBJ1-3 TRBV29-1 TGCAGCGTTGCAAGCTATGGAAACACCATATATTTT CSVASYGNTIYF
- - TRBJ2-5 TRBV7-9 TGTGCCAGCAGCACGGTCGGCGAGACCCAGTACTTC CASSTVGETQYF
TRBD1 - TRBJ1-1 TRBV12-3/TRBV12-4 TGTGCCAGCAGTCTCGACAGGGGTAGGAAGACTGAAGCTTTCTTT CASSLDRGRKTEAFF
- few TRBJ2-7 TRBV7-9 TGTGCCAGCAGCTTAGTTGGCGGGACTGCCAGGAGCTCCTACGAGCAGTACTTC CASSLVGGTARSSYEQYF
- once TRBJ1-4 TRBV7-9 TGTGCCAGCAGACCTCTCGGGGGGATTGAAAAACTGTTTTTT CASRPLGGIEKLFF
- few TRBJ1-1 TRBV7-8 TGTGCCAGCAGCTTAGCGCTCGGGAGGGGACGGAGGAACACTGAAGCTTTCTTT CASSLALGRGRRNTEAFF
- - TRBJ1-1 TRBV7-2 TGTGCCAGCAGCCCCGGGGGGGCGAGGGACACTGAAGCTTTCTTT CASSPGGARDTEAFF
- - TRBJ1-4 TRBV2 TGTGCCAGCAGTGAAACCCGGAGGTTTTTT CASSETRRFF
TRBD1 - TRBJ1-5 TRBV12-3/TRBV12-4 TGTGCCAGCAGTGAATGGACAGGGGGCAGCAATCAGCCCCAGCATTTT CASSEWTGGSNQPQHF
- - TRBJ2-5 TRBV7-9 TGTGCCAGCAGCTTAATTATGCAGGAAGAGACCCAGTACTTC CASSLIMQEETQYF
- - TRBJ2-5 TRBV29-1 TGCAGCTTAGACACAGGGACGGAGACCCAGTACTTC CSLDTGTETQYF
- few TRBJ2-7 TRBV5-1 TGCGCCAGCAGCTTACCTACGGGGGTCTCGGGTGAGCAGTACTTC CASSLPTGVSGEQYF
- - TRBJ2-5 TRBV7-3 TGTGCCAGCAGCTTAGCGGCGTTAGAAGAGACCCAGTACTTC CASSLAALEETQYF
- - TRBJ1-1 TRBV29-1 TGCAGCGTAAAGGGGCAGCTGAACACTGAAGCTTTCTTT CSVKGQLNTEAFF
- few TRBJ1-1 TRBV7-8 TGTGCCAGCAGCTTACTAGGGGCCAGTGAAGCTTTCTTT CASSLLGASEAFF
- few TRBJ1-5 TRBV19 TGTGCCAGTAGTATGGGCTGGGATCAGCCCCAGCATTTT CASSMGWDQPQHF
- - TRBJ2-5 TRBV29-1 TGCAGCGTTGGAGATCTTGCGGGGGCCCAAGAGACCCAGTACTTC CSVGDLAGAQETQYF
- - TRBJ2-7 TRBV15 TGTGCCACCAGCAGCTCCGCGGACAGCTACGAGCAGTACTTC CATSSSADSYEQYF
TRBD1 - TRBJ1-6 TRBV7-8 TGTGCCAGCAGCTCAGGAACCGGGACAGAATATTCACCCCTCCACTTT CASSSGTGTEYSPLHF
- many TRBJ2-7 TRBV15 TGTGCCACCAGCACCCGACCCGACTACGAGCAGTACTTC CATSTRPDYEQYF
TRBD1 many TRBJ2-2 TRBV29-1 TGCAGCGGCACACAGGGGGCTGGGGAGCTGTTTTTT CSGTQGAGELFF
- - TRBJ2-7 TRBV24-1 TGTGCCAGCAGTGCCCTCGGGACTGGCGGGATTAACGAGCAGTACTTC CASSALGTGGINEQYF
TRBD1 few TRBJ1-1 TRBV20-1 TGCAGTGCTACCCCCGGAGCAGGGGGGCAGGCTTTCTTT CSATPGAGGQAFF
TRBD2 once TRBJ2-7 TRBV6-5 TGTGCCAGCAGTTACTCGATTGGCGGGAGGACCTCCTACGAGCAGTACTTC CASSYSIGGRTSYEQYF
TRBD1 few TRBJ1-1 TRBV27 TGTGCCAGCAGCGCGATCCGGGACAGAACTGAAGCTTTCTTT CASSAIRDRTEAFF
- many TRBJ2-7 TRBV2 TGTGCCAGCAGGGTCGGGCCCAACTCCTACGAGCAGTACTTC CASRVGPNSYEQYF
TRBD1 - TRBJ1-6 TRBV7-9 TGTGCCAGCAGCTCGGACAGGGCCTCTGGAACACCCCTCCACTTT CASSSDRASGTPLHF
TRBD1 - TRBJ1-2 TRBV5-1 TGCGCCAGCAGCTCCGGGACAGGACGAGACACCTTC CASSSGTGRDTF
- few TRBJ1-4 TRBV5-1 TGCGCCAGCAGCCCACTGGGGGGGGGCGAAAAACTGTTTTTT CASSPLGGGEKLFF
- - TRBJ2-5 TRBV2 TGTGCCAGCAAGGGGACAGAGACCCAGTACTTC CASKGTETQYF